A single T cell receptor (beta chain) is shown here with its context. Clones were read by immunoSEQ multiplex PCR, and TCRdb kept only the in-frame ones, dropping some. Of 220,000 or so clones detected, more than 65% appear once; the ten largest clones hold 3% to 4%. The record originates from a study of blood T cell repertoires in COVID-19. Study-level information: PBMCs, B-cell-depleted T cells, or T cells were the source of the cDNA or gDNA that made up the material.

With 5 bases removed from V and 0 bases from J, the gap between germline ends came to 12 bases. CDR3 length: 15 amino acids. Germline V gene lookup returns CDR1 SSHAT and CDR2 FNYEAQ (reference sequence). The TCR sequence derives from a woman of 80 years or more with acute or convalescent COVID-19. What was sequenced was peripheral blood. The gene calls are TRBV7-7 and TRBJ2-3, with D unclear. CDR3 in amino acids: CASSPAIRSTDTQYF. In DNA, the CDR3 is TGTGCCAGCAGCCCCGCTATACGTAGCACAGATACGCAGTATTTT.